The 27 T cell receptor beta chains reported below all come from one sample, sequenced in a study of blood T cell repertoires in COVID-19. The table came from immunoSEQ multiplex PCR; TCRdb's copy has only in-frame clones and leaves some out. The top ten clones hold more than 2% of a sample with about 160,000 clones, around 90% of them seen once. The sequencing sample was made of peripheral blood. The source of these receptors is a man between 18 and 29 years old with acute or convalescent COVID-19.

The chain carries TRBV11-2 and TRBJ1-1, with TRBD1 as a possible D gene (5 bases). The CDR3 runs to 12 residues. Germline lookup yields CDR1 SGHAT and CDR2 FQNNGV. V lost 0 bases, J lost 10 bases, and 9 bases lay in between. Here the CDR3 reads CASSLDDRRAFF. As DNA, the CDR3 is TGTGCCAGCAGCTTAGACGACAGAAGAGCTTTCTTT.

The J gene is TRBJ1-1, the V gene TRBV5-1; the D gene is possibly TRBD1 (6 bases). The CDR3 totals 14 residues. CDR1 SGHRS and CDR2 YFSETQ come from the germline V gene. Trimming took off 1 base at V and 3 bases at J, with 10 bases between the two ends. CDR3 sequence reads: CASSLRQVDTEAFF. The CDR3 DNA is TGCGCCAGCAGCTTGAGACAGGTGGACACTGAAGCTTTCTTT.

The chain carries TRBV9 and TRBJ2-2; D unclear. Trimming removed 0 bases from V and 5 bases from J, with 5 bases in between. Per germline, CDR1 SGDLS and CDR2 YYNGEE. The CDR3 is made up of 13 amino acids. The CDR3 nucleotides read TGTGCCAGCAGCGTAGCCTTAACCGGGGAGCTGTTTTTT. Translating it yields CASSVALTGELFF.

The CDR3 loop is CASSSQQGYNEQFF. CDR3 sequence (DNA): TGCGCCAGCAGCTCACAACAGGGGTACAATGAGCAGTTCTTC. The chain carries TRBV5-1 and TRBJ2-1; 7 positions match TRBD1. V shed 3 bases and J 4 bases; nucleotides not matched to a gene: 4. Germline V CDR1 and CDR2: SGHRS, YFSETQ. The CDR3 has 14 amino acids. The complete variable domain, with remaining parts taken from reference TRBV5-1 and TRBJ2-1, reads KAGVTQTPRYLIKTRGQQVTLSCSPISGHRSVSWYQQTPGQGLQFLFEYFSETQRNKGNFPGRFSGRQFSNSRSEMNVSTLELGDSALYLCASSSQQGYNEQFFGPGTRLTVL.

This clone was observed a few times. The rearrangement joins TRBV27 to TRBJ2-1, with 15 bases fitting TRBD2. Unmatched junction bases numbered 21, after V lost 6 bases and J lost 3 bases. The CDR3 totals 22 residues. Germline V CDR1 and CDR2: MNHEY, SMNVEV (reference sequence). CDR3 protein: CASSHLKGPGTSGRTYYNEQFF. In DNA form, the CDR3 reads TGTGCCAGCAGCCATTTAAAGGGGCCCGGGACTAGCGGGAGGACTTACTACAATGAGCAGTTCTTC.

CDR3 protein: CAWSSTPGVTLSYEQYF. DNA for the CDR3: TGTGCCTGGAGTTCGACCCCGGGGGTCACCCTCTCCTACGAGCAGTACTTC. The rearrangement uses TRBV30 and TRBJ2-7, with D possibly being TRBD2 (6 bases). Trimming removed 2 bases at V and 0 bases at J, with 20 bases between. Germline CDR1 reads GTSNPN; CDR2 reads SVGIG (reference sequence). The CDR3 is 17 amino acids.

The V and J genes are TRBV7-9 and TRBJ2-7; unclear D gene. CDR1 and CDR2 (germline): SEHNR, FQNEAQ (reference sequence). The CDR3 has 12 amino acids. V was cut by 5 bases and J by 0 bases, with 5 bases left in between. CDR3: CASSHSSYEQYF. In DNA, the CDR3 is TGTGCCAGCAGCCACTCCTCCTACGAGCAGTACTTC.

The chain employs TRBV5-5 and TRBJ2-7; the match to TRBD1 covers 9 bases. The V segment lost 4 bases and the J segment 4 bases; nucleotides outside the gene matches: 6. CDR1 is SGHKS, CDR2 YYEKEE, per germline (reference sequence). This CDR3 comprises 14 residues. In DNA form, the CDR3 reads TGTGCCAGCAGCCTCCGGGACAGGGCGTACGAGCAGTACTTC. It is translated as CASSLRDRAYEQYF. The entire variable domain, with the rest obtained from reference TRBV5-5 and TRBJ2-7, is as follows: DAGVTQSPTHLIKTRGQQVTLRCSPISGHKSVSWYQQVLGQGPQFIFQYYEKEERGRGNFPDRFSARQFPNYSSELNVNALLLGDSALYLCASSLRDRAYEQYFGPGTRLTVT.

The J gene is TRBJ2-7, the V gene TRBV27; tentatively, D is TRBD1 (6 bases). In germline, CDR1 is MNHEY, CDR2 SMNVEV (reference sequence). V was pared by 3 bases and J by 3 bases, with 18 bases between. This CDR3 contains 16 residues. This CDR3 reads CASSFLNRDGNYEQYF. In DNA, the CDR3 is TGTGCCAGCAGTTTTTTGAACAGGGACGGAAACTACGAGCAGTACTTC.

The gene calls are TRBV5-4 and TRBJ2-3; 12 bases are a match to TRBD2. Losses at the gene ends were 3 bases for V and 6 bases for J; bases not matched to a gene: 2. The CDR3 consists of 14 residues. Germline lookup yields CDR1 SGHNT and CDR2 YYREEE (reference sequence). CDR3 loop: CASSSGTSGDTQYF. The CDR3, as DNA: TGTGCCAGCAGCTCCGGGACTAGCGGGGATACGCAGTATTTT. The full variable domain, with the rest looked up from reference TRBV5-4 and TRBJ2-3, is ETGVTQSPTHLIKTRGQQVTLRCSSQSGHNTVSWYQQALGQGPQFIFQYYREEENGRGNFPPRFSGLQFPNYSSELNVNALELDDSALYLCASSSGTSGDTQYFGPGTRLTVL.

This clone has a single count. The chain links TRBV6-5 to TRBJ1-1; TRBD1 aligns across 8 bases. This CDR3 spans 12 amino acids. The V and J ends lost 6 bases and 3 bases, in that order; junction bases with no gene match: 0. Germline assignment: CDR1 MNHEY and CDR2 SVGAGI. CDR3 DNA: TGTGCCAGCAGGACAGGGGACACTGAAGCTTTCTTT. This encodes CASRTGDTEAFF.

V usage is TRBV5-1 and J usage is TRBJ1-4, with 7 bases identical to TRBD1. The CDR3 length is 15 residues. Germline CDR1 and CDR2: SGHRS and YFSETQ. V shed 2 bases, J shed 7 bases, and the junction held 8 bases outside the gene matches. CDR3 sequence reads: CASSFLTGISEKLFF. The CDR3 DNA follows: TGCGCCAGCAGCTTCCTGACAGGGATCAGTGAAAAACTGTTTTTT. Supplemented by reference TRBV5-1 and TRBJ1-4, the full variable domain reads KAGVTQTPRYLIKTRGQQVTLSCSPISGHRSVSWYQQTPGQGLQFLFEYFSETQRNKGNFPGRFSGRQFSNSRSEMNVSTLELGDSALYLCASSFLTGISEKLFFGSGTQLSVL.

The rearrangement joins TRBV7-9 to TRBJ1-2; a possible D gene is TRBD1 (5 bases). This CDR3 comprises 13 residues. Germline-derived CDR1 and CDR2 are SEHNR and FQNEAQ (reference sequence). Deletions cut 5 bases from V and 4 bases from J, with 11 bases between. Here the CDR3 DNA reads TGTGCCAGCAGCCCACAGGCCCCCTATGGCTACACCTTC. Protein: CASSPQAPYGYTF.

The chain has TRBV30 and TRBJ1-2; the match to TRBD1 covers 7 bases. The germline gives CDR1 GTSNPN, CDR2 SVGIG (reference sequence). V shed 1 base, J shed 10 bases, and the junction held 15 bases outside the gene matches. The CDR3 is 15 residues long. The CDR3 is CAWSGGQTIPFYYTF. Here the CDR3 DNA reads TGTGCCTGGAGTGGGGGACAGACTATCCCCTTCTACTACACCTTC.

This clone was seen a single time. The chain combines TRBV19 with TRBJ1-5, with D perhaps TRBD1 (5 bases). CDR1 and CDR2 (germline): LNHDA, SQIVND (reference sequence). The CDR3 consists of 13 residues. Trimming took off 3 bases at V and 7 bases at J, with 10 bases between the two ends. CDR3 sequence reads: CASSIVGAQPQHF. The DNA of the CDR3 is TGTGCCAGTAGTATTGTAGGGGCCCAGCCCCAGCATTTT.

This chain connects TRBV19 to TRBJ1-2; unclear D gene. V gave up 8 bases and J gave up 8 bases, with 12 bases separating them. The CDR3 has 11 amino acids. Germline V gene lookup returns CDR1 LNHDA and CDR2 SQIVND (reference sequence). The CDR3 DNA follows: TGTGCCAGTGACGGAGCCTCAGGCTACACCTTC. It yields the protein CASDGASGYTF.

V gene TRBV24-1 combines with J gene TRBJ2-3; D is uncertain. Germline loops: CDR1 KGHDR, CDR2 SFDVKD. The CDR3 is made up of 17 amino acids. V dropped 2 bases and J dropped 2 bases, with 16 bases sitting between them. The CDR3, as DNA: TGTGCCACCAGTGATTCGCTCCCTGGGCTTACCACAGATACGCAGTATTTT. Its translation is CATSDSLPGLTTDTQYF.

The chain joins TRBV24-1 to TRBJ2-5; 7 positions agree with TRBD1. Looked up from germline, CDR1 is KGHDR and CDR2 is SFDVKD. The CDR3 runs to 15 residues. Losses at the gene ends were 2 bases for V and 4 bases for J; bases not matched to a gene: 6. CDR3 sequence reads: CATSDSRQGPETQYF. In DNA form, the CDR3 reads TGTGCCACCAGTGATTCCCGACAGGGCCCAGAGACCCAGTACTTC.

CDR3 in amino acids: CASSQDSSEQFF. CDR3 nucleotides: TGTGCCAGCAGCCAAGATTCGAGTGAGCAGTTCTTC. The V gene is TRBV3-1 (or the pseudogene TRBV3-2), the J gene TRBJ2-1, with D unresolved. The V gene lost 0 bases and the J gene lost 9 bases, with 6 bases spanning the gap. CDR3 length: 12 residues. From germline, CDR1 is LGHDT and CDR2 YNNKEL (reference sequence).

J is TRBJ2-1 and V is TRBV5-1; the match to TRBD1 covers 9 bases. V gave up 3 bases and J gave up 2 bases; unmatched junction bases: 6. This CDR3 has 16 amino acids. The germline V gene encodes CDR1 SGHRS and CDR2 YFSETQ. DNA of the CDR3: TGCGCCAGCAGCTCCGGGGGACAGGGACCCTACAATGAGCAGTTCTTC. Translated: CASSSGGQGPYNEQFF. Filled out from reference TRBV5-1 and TRBJ2-1, the complete variable domain reads KAGVTQTPRYLIKTRGQQVTLSCSPISGHRSVSWYQQTPGQGLQFLFEYFSETQRNKGNFPGRFSGRQFSNSRSEMNVSTLELGDSALYLCASSSGGQGPYNEQFFGPGTRLTVL.

J is TRBJ1-2 and V is TRBV27; possibly TRBD1 for D (6 bases). The V gene's germline CDR1 is MNHEY and CDR2 SMNVEV (reference sequence). The CDR3 sequence is 13 residues long. Trimming stripped 6 bases from V and 8 bases from J, with 16 bases between. CDR3 bases: TGTGCCAGCAGCCTTGATCAGGGGAACGGCTACACCTTC. Amino acid sequence: CASSLDQGNGYTF.

This chain joins TRBV5-4 and TRBJ1-4, with D possibly matching TRBD1 (6 bases). Germline V lookup: CDR1 SGHNT, CDR2 YYREEE (reference sequence). V lost 6 bases and J 0 bases, leaving 12 bases between the germline ends. The CDR3 sequence is 15 residues long. CDR3 sequence reads: CASMDRSATNEKLFF. CDR3 in DNA: TGTGCCAGCATGGACAGATCTGCAACTAATGAAAAACTGTTTTTT.

This clone appeared once. This rearrangement joins TRBV25-1 to TRBJ1-2, with D uncertain. Germline V gene data show CDR1 as MGHDK and CDR2 as SYGVNS. This CDR3 has 13 residues. V was clipped by 4 bases and J by 1 base, with 7 bases between them. The CDR3 loop reads CASSGTSNYGYTF. As DNA, the CDR3 is TGTGCCAGCAGTGGAACGAGTAACTATGGCTACACCTTC.

DNA of the CDR3: TGTGCTAGTGGTTTAACAGGGGGAATTAACTATGGCTACACCTTC. Amino acids: CASGLTGGINYGYTF. V gene TRBV12-5 combines with J gene TRBJ1-2, with TRBD1 matching 8 bases. With 3 bases clipped from V and 1 base from J, the junction kept 4 bases outside the gene matches. The germline V gene has CDR1 LGHNT and CDR2 FRNRAP. This CDR3 region has 15 residues.

The gene calls are TRBV19 and TRBJ1-4; possible D gene TRBD1, 6 bases. The germline V and J ends were trimmed by 3 bases and 0 bases, with 14 bases remaining between them. Germline V gene lookup returns CDR1 LNHDA and CDR2 SQIVND (reference sequence). CDR3 size: 17 residues. The CDR3 nucleotides are TGTGCCAGTAGTATCCGCCTCAGGGGTGCAACTAATGAAAAACTGTTTTTT. It encodes CASSIRLRGATNEKLFF.

The chain uses TRBV2 and TRBJ2-1; perhaps TRBD2 as D (5 bases). Germline V gives CDR1 SNHLY, CDR2 FYNNEI. This CDR3 has 13 residues. Trimming removed 4 bases from V and 5 bases from J, with 9 bases in between. CDR3 nucleotide sequence: TGTGCCAGCAGTGCACTAGTACACAATGAGCAGTTCTTC. Its protein product is CASSALVHNEQFF. Supplemented by reference TRBV2 and TRBJ2-1, the full variable domain reads EPEVTQTPSHQVTQMGQEVILRCVPISNHLYFYWYRQILGQKVEFLVSFYNNEISEKSEIFDDQFSVERPDGSNFTLKIRSTKLEDSAMYFCASSALVHNEQFFGPGTRLTVL.

The J gene is TRBJ1-4, the V gene TRBV2; the match to TRBD1 covers 8 bases. The CDR3 extends over 15 amino acids. The V segment lost 6 bases and the J segment 7 bases; nucleotides outside the gene matches: 10. Germline V gene sequence: CDR1 SNHLY, CDR2 FYNNEI. The CDR3 nucleotides read TGTGCCAGCAGCGAATGGACAGGGCGAAGTGAAAAACTGTTTTTT. This encodes CASSEWTGRSEKLFF.